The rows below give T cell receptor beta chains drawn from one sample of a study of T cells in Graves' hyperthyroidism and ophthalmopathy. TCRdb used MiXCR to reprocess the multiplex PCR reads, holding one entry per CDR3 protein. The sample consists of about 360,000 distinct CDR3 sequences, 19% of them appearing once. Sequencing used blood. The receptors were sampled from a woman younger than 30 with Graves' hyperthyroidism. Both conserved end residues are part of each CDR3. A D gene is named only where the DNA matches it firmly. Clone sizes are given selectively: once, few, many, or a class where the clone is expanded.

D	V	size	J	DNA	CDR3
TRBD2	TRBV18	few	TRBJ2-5	TGTGCCAGCTCACCGAAGCTAGCGGGGGGTCAAGAGACCCAGTACTTC	CASSPKLAGGQETQYF
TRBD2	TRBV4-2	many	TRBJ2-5	TGTGCCTGCTCGGGGGGGAGAACCCAAGAGACCCAGTACTTC	CACSGGRTQETQYF
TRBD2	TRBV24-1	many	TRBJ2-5	TGTGCCACCAGTGACTCGCGGGGGGGCCAAGAGACCCAGTACTTC	CATSDSRGGQETQYF
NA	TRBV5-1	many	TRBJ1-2	TGCGCCAGCAGCTTGGTGGATAACTATGGCTACACCTTC	CASSLVDNYGYTF
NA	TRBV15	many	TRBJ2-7	TGTGCCACCAGCAGAGATGGGCCGGCCGGAGGCGAGCAGTACTTC	CATSRDGPAGGEQYF
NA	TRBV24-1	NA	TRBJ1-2	TGTGCCACAAGTGAATTGGGCTATGGCTACTCCTTC	CATSELGYGYSF
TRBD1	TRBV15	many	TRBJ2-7	TGTGCCACCAGCAACCAGGGGGAATCAAGTGAACAGTACTTC	CATSNQGESSEQYF
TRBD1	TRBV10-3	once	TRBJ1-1	TGTGTCATCCAGGGGGGTCCTTTCTTT	CVIQGGPFF
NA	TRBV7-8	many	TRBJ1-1	TGTGCCAGCAGCTGGGGCGTAGCTAACACTGAAGCTTTCTTT	CASSWGVANTEAFF
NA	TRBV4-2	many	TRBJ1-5	TGTGCCAGCAGCCAAGATCCCAGTTACTATAGCAATCAGCCCCAGCATTTT	CASSQDPSYYSNQPQHF
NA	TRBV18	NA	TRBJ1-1	TGTGCCAGCTCACCAAGTGAAGGGGCGCGGACTGAAGCTTTCTTT	CASSPSEGARTEAFF
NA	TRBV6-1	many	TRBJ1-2	TGTGCCAGCAGACAAACAGGCTTGTATGGCTACACCTTC	CASRQTGLYGYTF
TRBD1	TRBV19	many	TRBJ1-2	TGTGCCAGTGGGACAGACGCATCAACCTATGGCTACACCTTC	CASGTDASTYGYTF
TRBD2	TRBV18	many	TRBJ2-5	TGTGCCAGCTCCCGGGGGACTAGCGGGGACCAACAAGAGACCCAGTACTTC	CASSRGTSGDQQETQYF
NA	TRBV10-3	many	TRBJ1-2	TGTGCCATCAGTGAGGGTCAGGGTATGCGTGGCTACACCTTC	CAISEGQGMRGYTF
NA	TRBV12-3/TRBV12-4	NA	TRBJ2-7	TGTGCCAGCAGTTTTGGGGGGGCTCTGAACGAGCAGTACTTC	CASSFGGALNEQYF
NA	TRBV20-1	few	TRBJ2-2	TGCAGTGCTAACTCCGAAGGGTCAGGCGGGGAGCTGTTTTTT	CSANSEGSGGELFF
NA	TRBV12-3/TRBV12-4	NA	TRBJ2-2	TGTGCCAGCAGCTCCTCGACAGAACCCGGGGAGCTGTTTTTT	CASSSSTEPGELFF
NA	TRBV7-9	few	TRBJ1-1	TGTGCCAGCAGCCGTCGGAAGGCCCTGGGGACTGAAGCTCTCTTT	CASSRRKALGTEALF
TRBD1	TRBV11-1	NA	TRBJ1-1	TGTGCCAGCAGCTGGCGGGACAGCAAGAACACTGAAGCTTTCTTT	CASSWRDSKNTEAFF
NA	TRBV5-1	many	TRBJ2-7	TGCGCCAGCAGCTTGGGTCGACAAAGCTACGAGCAGTACTTC	CASSLGRQSYEQYF
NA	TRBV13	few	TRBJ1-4	TGTGCCAGCAGCATCAGGGAGCCATCAACTAATGAAAAACTGTTTTTT	CASSIREPSTNEKLFF
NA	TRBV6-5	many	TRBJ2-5	TGTGCCAGCAGTTACCGGCGTCAAGAGACCCAGTACTTC	CASSYRRQETQYF
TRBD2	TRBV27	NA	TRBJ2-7	TGTGCCAGCAGGGGGACTAGCGAGTCCTACGAGCAGTACTTC	CASRGTSESYEQYF
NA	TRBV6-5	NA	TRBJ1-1	TGTGCCAGCAGTTACTCGAGAGTGGCGGCGAACACTGAAGCTTTCTTT	CASSYSRVAANTEAFF
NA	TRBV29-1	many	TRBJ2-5	TGCAGCGTCAGGGAAGAGACCCAGTACTTC	CSVREETQYF
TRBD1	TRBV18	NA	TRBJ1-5	TGTGCCAGCTCACCTAACCGGACAGGGAATCAGCCCCAGCATTTT	CASSPNRTGNQPQHF
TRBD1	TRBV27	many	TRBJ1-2	TGTGCCAGCAAACTAGGGGGCGGTTCGAACTATGGCTACACCTTC	CASKLGGGSNYGYTF
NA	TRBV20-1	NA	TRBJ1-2	TGCAGTGCTTTACAGGGAGTATCTAACTATGGCTACACCTTC	CSALQGVSNYGYTF
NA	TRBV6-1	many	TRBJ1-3	TGTGCCAGCAGTGAAGCCGCGAGCTCTGGAAACACCATATATTTT	CASSEAASSGNTIYF
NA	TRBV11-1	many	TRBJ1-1	TGTGCCAGCAGCGACGGAAGCGGGGGGGTGAACACTGAAGCTTTCTTT	CASSDGSGGVNTEAFF
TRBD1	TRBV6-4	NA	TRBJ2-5	TGTGCCAGCAGTGCCCTACCGGGACAGGGGCGCGAGACCCAGTACTTC	CASSALPGQGRETQYF
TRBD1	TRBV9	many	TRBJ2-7	TGTGCCAGCAGCGTCGACTTTCGGGACAGGCAGTACTTC	CASSVDFRDRQYF
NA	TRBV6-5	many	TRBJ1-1	TGTGCCAGCAGCCTCACGACAGAACCGAACACTGAAGCTTTCTTT	CASSLTTEPNTEAFF
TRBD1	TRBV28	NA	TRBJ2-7	TGTGCCAGCAGTCCCCCGGGACAGCTTTTCGAGCAGTACTTC	CASSPPGQLFEQYF
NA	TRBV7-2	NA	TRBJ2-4	TGTGCCAGCAGCCTCACCTGGGACATTCAGTACTTC	CASSLTWDIQYF
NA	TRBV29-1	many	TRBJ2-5	TGCAGCACGGCGACAACAGGGCGGGAGACCCAGTACTTC	CSTATTGRETQYF
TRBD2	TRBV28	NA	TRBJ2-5	TGTGCCAGCAGTAAGACTAGCGGGCCAAGACAAGAGACCCAGTACTTC	CASSKTSGPRQETQYF
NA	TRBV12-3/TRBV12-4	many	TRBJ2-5	TGTGCCAGCAGCCCTGGACAGTGGGCTAAAGAGACCCAGTACTTC	CASSPGQWAKETQYF
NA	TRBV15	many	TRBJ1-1	TGTGCCACCAGCAGAGAGGTTTGGGGGACTGAAGCTTTCTTT	CATSREVWGTEAFF
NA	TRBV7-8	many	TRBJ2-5	TGTGCCAGCAGCCTACTACACGGGGACGGGTTCGAGACCCAGTACTTC	CASSLLHGDGFETQYF
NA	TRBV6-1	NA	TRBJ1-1	TGTGCCAGCAGCCGAACAGGGCTGGAAGCTTTCTTT	CASSRTGLEAFF
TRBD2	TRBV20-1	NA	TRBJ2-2	TGCAGTGCTACCGGACTAGCGGGAGCTATCGGGGAGCTGTTTTTT	CSATGLAGAIGELFF
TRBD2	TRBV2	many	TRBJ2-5	TGTGCCAGCAGTTCGGACCGACTAGCTGTCTTGCTGGAGACCCAGTACTTC	CASSSDRLAVLLETQYF
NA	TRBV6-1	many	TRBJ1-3	TGTGCCAGCAGTGATCGGGCAGGAGGTCTAGGGGACACCATATATTTT	CASSDRAGGLGDTIYF
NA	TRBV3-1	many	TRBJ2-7	TGTGCCAGCAGCCAAGAAGGCGGCTACGAGCAGTACTTC	CASSQEGGYEQYF